Below are 12 T cell receptor beta chains sequenced from a single sample in a study of OX40 agonist ivuxolimab in advanced cancers. Profiling relied on immunoSEQ multiplex PCR, and the TCRdb table lists in-frame clones only, not all of them. The profile covers around 58,000 clones, with 85% to 95% appearing a single time and about 19% taken by the ten largest. The sample in question was CD4+ or CD8+ T cells sorted from blood, obtained in a trial of the OX40 agonist ivuxolimab. Receptors were obtained from an adult with an advanced solid tumor such as melanoma, head and neck, liver or kidney cancer.

This clone appeared a few times. V gene TRBV6-1 combines with J gene TRBJ1-1, with D possibly being TRBD1 (5 bases). Trimming cost V 6 bases and J 4 bases, with 15 bases left between them. This CDR3 spans 14 amino acids. Germline CDR1 MNHNS, CDR2 SASEGT. The CDR3 DNA reads TGTGCCAGCAGCGCCGGGACCCTGAGCACTGAAGCTTTCTTT. This gives the protein CASSAGTLSTEAFF.

This clone showed up just once. This chain connects TRBV28 to TRBJ2-7; 7 positions agree with TRBD1. Germline CDR1 is MDHEN and CDR2 is SYDVKM. This CDR3 contains 13 residues. V gave up 7 bases and J gave up 9 bases; unmatched junction bases: 12. The CDR3 loop is CASNSYETGPQYF. The CDR3 DNA is TGTGCCAGCAATTCCTACGAGACAGGGCCGCAGTACTTC.

CDR3: CASSHGTGAGANVLTF. The CDR3 coding sequence is TGCGCCAGCAGCCATGGCACAGGGGCTGGGGCCAACGTCCTGACTTTC. This chain links TRBV4-3 with TRBJ2-6, with TRBD1 matching 7 bases. This CDR3 has 16 residues. After removal of 3 bases from V and 2 bases from J, the junction contained 4 bases not matched to a gene. Germline CDR1 is LGHNA and CDR2 is YSLEER.

The V call is TRBV19, the J call TRBJ2-7, with D perhaps matching TRBD1 or TRBD2 (5 bases each). The V end was cut by 6 bases, the J end by 2 bases, with 11 bases between. The germline V gene has CDR1 LNHDA and CDR2 SQIVND (reference sequence). This CDR3 spans 13 amino acids. The CDR3 loop reads CASRGESAYEQYF. As DNA, the CDR3 is TGTGCCAGTAGGGGGGAGAGCGCCTACGAGCAGTACTTC.

The chain couples TRBV29-1 to TRBJ2-1; 11 nucleotides agree with TRBD2. The germline V gene encodes CDR1 SQVTM and CDR2 ANQGSEA. Unmatched junction bases numbered 10, after V lost 3 bases and J lost 0 bases. The CDR3 loop spans 18 amino acids. The CDR3 loop reads CSVEPGTSGRSSYNEQFF. The CDR3 DNA reads as TGCAGCGTTGAGCCCGGGACTAGCGGTCGGAGCTCCTACAATGAGCAGTTCTTC.

The chain is built from TRBV6-5 and TRBJ2-5, with 11 bases lining up with TRBD1. From germline, CDR1 is MNHEY and CDR2 SVGAGI. The CDR3 consists of 14 residues. V gave up 8 bases and J gave up 4 bases; unmatched junction bases: 6. CDR3 nucleotide sequence: TGTGCCAGCCGGGACAGGGGGATTGGAGAGACCCAGTACTTC. This encodes CASRDRGIGETQYF.

J is TRBJ1-5 and V is TRBV4-3; D is possibly TRBD1 (6 bases). Trimming cost V 7 bases and J 5 bases, with 21 bases left between them. Germline assignment: CDR1 LGHNA and CDR2 YSLEER. This CDR3 is 16 amino acids long. The CDR3 region has the DNA TGCGCCAGCACCATACGGGGGCAGGGGTTGGATCAGCCCCAGCATTTT. Translating it yields CASTIRGQGLDQPQHF.

V usage is TRBV2 and J usage is TRBJ2-3, with D possibly matching TRBD2 (5 bases). Trimming took 3 bases from V and 2 from J, leaving 21 bases between them. Germline CDR1 reads SNHLY; CDR2 reads FYNNEI. This CDR3 contains 18 residues. CDR3 sequence (DNA): TGTGCCAGCAGTGATCACGTATCCCGCGACTACTTCACAGATACGCAGTATTTT. As protein: CASSDHVSRDYFTDTQYF.

CDR3 nucleotides: TGTGCCATCACCTCGGGGGGGGACAGGTCCTACAATGAGCAGTTCTTC. Protein: CAITSGGDRSYNEQFF. V usage is TRBV10-3 and J usage is TRBJ2-1, with D possibly being TRBD1 or TRBD2 (8 bases each). CDR1 is ENHRY and CDR2 is SYGVKD in the germline V gene. This CDR3 comprises 16 residues. V gave up 7 bases and J gave up 1 base, with 17 bases separating them.

The V call is TRBV10-2, the J call TRBJ2-7, with 8 bases matching TRBD2. This CDR3 is built from 14 residues. Germline values: CDR1 WSHSY, CDR2 SAAADI. Germline trimming cut 7 bases from V and 0 bases from J; bases unmatched to any gene: 5. The CDR3, as DNA: TGCGCCAGCACTGATAGCGGGGCCTCCTACGAGCAGTACTTC. Its protein is CASTDSGASYEQYF.

The rearrangement joins TRBV7-2 to TRBJ2-7; D not certain. The ends were cut back, 5 bases at V and 5 bases at J, with 10 bases in the middle. This CDR3 region has 12 residues. In germline, CDR1 is SGHTA, CDR2 FQGNSA. This CDR3 is CASSLLLDEQYF. CDR3 sequence (DNA): TGTGCCAGCAGCCTTCTCTTAGACGAGCAGTACTTC.

This sequence joins TRBV28 and TRBJ1-5, with 7 bases lining up with TRBD1. The CDR3 loop spans 15 amino acids. From germline, CDR1 is MDHEN and CDR2 SYDVKM. With 5 bases clipped from V and 1 base from J, the junction kept 5 bases outside the gene matches. CDR3 sequence (DNA): TGTGCCAGCAGTCCGACGGGACAGAGCAATCAGCCCCAGCATTTT. Amino acid sequence: CASSPTGQSNQPQHF.